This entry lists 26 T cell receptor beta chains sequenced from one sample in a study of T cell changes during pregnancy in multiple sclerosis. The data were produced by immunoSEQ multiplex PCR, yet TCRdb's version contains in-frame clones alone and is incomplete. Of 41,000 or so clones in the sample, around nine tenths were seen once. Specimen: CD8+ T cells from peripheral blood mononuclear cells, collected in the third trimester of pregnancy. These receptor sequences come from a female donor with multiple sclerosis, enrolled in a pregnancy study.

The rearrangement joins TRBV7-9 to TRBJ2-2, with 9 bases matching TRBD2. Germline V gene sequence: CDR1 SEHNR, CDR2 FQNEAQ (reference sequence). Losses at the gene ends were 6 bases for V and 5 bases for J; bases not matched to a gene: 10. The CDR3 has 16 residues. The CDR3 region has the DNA TGTGCCAGCAGAACTGCGGCGGGAGGGCCAACCGGGGAGCTGTTTTTT. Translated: CASRTAAGGPTGELFF.

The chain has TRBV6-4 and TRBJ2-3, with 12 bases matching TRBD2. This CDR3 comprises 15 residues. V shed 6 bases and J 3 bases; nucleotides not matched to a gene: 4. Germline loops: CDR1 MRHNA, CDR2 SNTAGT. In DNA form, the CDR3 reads TGTGCCAGCAGAATGACTAGCGGGGGAACAGATACGCAGTATTTT. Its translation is CASRMTSGGTDTQYF.

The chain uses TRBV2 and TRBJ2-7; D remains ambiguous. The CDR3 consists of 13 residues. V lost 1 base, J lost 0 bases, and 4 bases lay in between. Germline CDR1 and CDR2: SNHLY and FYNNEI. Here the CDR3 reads CASSEVRSYEQYF. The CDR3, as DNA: TGTGCCAGCAGTGAAGTCCGCTCCTACGAGCAGTACTTC. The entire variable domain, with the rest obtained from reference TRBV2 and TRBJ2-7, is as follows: EPEVTQTPSHQVTQMGQEVILRCVPISNHLYFYWYRQILGQKVEFLVSFYNNEISEKSEIFDDQFSVERPDGSNFTLKIRSTKLEDSAMYFCASSEVRSYEQYFGPGTRLTVT.

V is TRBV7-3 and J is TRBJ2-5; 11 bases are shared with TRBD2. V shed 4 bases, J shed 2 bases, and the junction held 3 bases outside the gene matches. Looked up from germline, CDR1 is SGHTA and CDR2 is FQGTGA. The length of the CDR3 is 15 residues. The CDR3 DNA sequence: TGTGCCAGCAGCTCGGGACTAGCGGATCAAGAGACCCAGTACTTC. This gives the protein CASSSGLADQETQYF.

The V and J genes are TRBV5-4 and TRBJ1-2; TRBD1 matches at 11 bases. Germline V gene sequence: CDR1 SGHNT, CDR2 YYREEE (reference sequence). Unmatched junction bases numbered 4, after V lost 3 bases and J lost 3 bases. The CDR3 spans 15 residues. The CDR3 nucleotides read TGTGCCAGCAGCTGGGGGACAGGGGGGGACTATGGCTACACCTTC. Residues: CASSWGTGGDYGYTF.

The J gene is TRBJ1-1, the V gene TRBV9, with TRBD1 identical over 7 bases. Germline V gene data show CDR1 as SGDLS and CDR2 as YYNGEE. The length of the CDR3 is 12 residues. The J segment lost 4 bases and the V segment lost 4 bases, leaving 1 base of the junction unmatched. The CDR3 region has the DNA TGTGCCAGCAGCTCAGGGGGCACTGAAGCTTTCTTT. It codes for CASSSGGTEAFF. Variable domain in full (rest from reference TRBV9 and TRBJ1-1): DSGVTQTPKHLITATGQRVTLRCSPRSGDLSVYWYQQSLDQGLQFLIQYYNGEERAKGNILERFSAQQFPDLHSELNLSSLELGDSALYFCASSSGGTEAFFGQGTRLTVV.

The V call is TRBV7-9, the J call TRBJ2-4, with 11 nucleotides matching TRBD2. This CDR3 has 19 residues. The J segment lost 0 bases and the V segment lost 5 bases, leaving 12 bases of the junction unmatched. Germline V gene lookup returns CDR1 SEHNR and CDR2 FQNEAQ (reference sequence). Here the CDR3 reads CASSQLAGVGAEAKNIQYF. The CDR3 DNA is TGTGCCAGCAGCCAACTAGCGGGAGTGGGTGCAGAAGCCAAAAACATTCAGTACTTC.

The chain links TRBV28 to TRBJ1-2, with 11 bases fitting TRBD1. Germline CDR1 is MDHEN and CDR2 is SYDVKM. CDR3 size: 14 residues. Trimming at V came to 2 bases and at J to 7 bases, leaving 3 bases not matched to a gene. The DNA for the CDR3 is TGTGCCAGCAGTTTAGGACAGGGGGCTAGTGGCTACACCTTC. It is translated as CASSLGQGASGYTF.

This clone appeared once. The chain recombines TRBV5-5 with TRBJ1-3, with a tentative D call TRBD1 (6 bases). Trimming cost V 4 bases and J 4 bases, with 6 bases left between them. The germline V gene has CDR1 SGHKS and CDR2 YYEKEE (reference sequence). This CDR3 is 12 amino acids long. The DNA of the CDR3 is TGTGCCAGCAGCGACAGGGGAAACACCATATATTTT. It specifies CASSDRGNTIYF.

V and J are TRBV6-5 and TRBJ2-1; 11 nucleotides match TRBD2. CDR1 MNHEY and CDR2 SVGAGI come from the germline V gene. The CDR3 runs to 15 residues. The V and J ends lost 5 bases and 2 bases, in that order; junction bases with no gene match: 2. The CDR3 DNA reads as TGTGCCAGCAGTACTAGCGGGAGTGCCTACAATGAGCAGTTCTTC. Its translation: CASSTSGSAYNEQFF.

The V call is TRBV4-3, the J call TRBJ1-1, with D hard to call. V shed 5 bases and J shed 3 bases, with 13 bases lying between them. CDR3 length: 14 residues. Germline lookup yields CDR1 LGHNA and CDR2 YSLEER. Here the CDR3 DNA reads TGCGCCAGCAGCGAGGAGAGGGAGGACACTGAAGCTTTCTTT. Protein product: CASSEEREDTEAFF.

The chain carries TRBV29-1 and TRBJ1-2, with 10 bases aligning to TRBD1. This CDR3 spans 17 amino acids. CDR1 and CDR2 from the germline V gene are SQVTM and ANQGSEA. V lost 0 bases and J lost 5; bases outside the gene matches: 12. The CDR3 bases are TGCAGCGTTGAAGATTGGCTCTTTGGGACAGGGGAGTATGGCTACACCTTC. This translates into CSVEDWLFGTGEYGYTF.

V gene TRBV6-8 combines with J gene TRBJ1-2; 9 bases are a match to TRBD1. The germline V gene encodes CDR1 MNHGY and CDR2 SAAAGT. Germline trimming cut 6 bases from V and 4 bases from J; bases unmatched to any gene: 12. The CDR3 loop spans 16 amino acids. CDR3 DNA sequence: TGTGCCAGCAGCCCATTCGAGGGACAGGGCGTCTATGGCTACACCTTC. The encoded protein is CASSPFEGQGVYGYTF.

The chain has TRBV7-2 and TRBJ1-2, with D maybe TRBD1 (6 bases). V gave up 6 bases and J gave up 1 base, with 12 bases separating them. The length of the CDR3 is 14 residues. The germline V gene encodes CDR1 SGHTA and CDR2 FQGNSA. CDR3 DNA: TGTGCCAGCAGTCCAGGGGAAGGTAACTATGGCTACACCTTC. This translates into CASSPGEGNYGYTF.

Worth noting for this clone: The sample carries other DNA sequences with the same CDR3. The CDR3 nucleotides are TGTGCCAGCAGTTTAGCGGCGGATCAGCCCCAGCATTTT. Translated: CASSLAADQPQHF. V is TRBV27 and J is TRBJ1-5; D ambiguous. The CDR3 totals 13 residues. Germline V gene data show CDR1 as MNHEY and CDR2 as SMNVEV (reference sequence). Trimming shortened V by 2 bases and J by 5 bases, and 7 bases separated the two germline ends.

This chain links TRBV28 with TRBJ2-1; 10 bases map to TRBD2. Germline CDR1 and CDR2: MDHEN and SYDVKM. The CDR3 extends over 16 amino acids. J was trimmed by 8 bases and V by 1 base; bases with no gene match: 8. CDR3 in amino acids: CASSLLLAGLVDEQFF. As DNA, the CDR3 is TGTGCCAGCAGTTTATTACTAGCGGGACTGGTGGATGAGCAGTTCTTC.

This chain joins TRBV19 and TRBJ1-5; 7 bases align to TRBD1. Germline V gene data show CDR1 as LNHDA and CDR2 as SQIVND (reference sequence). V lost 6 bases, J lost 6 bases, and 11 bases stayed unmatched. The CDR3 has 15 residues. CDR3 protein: CASRGDRAEFQPQHF. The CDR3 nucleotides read TGTGCCAGTAGGGGCGACAGGGCAGAGTTTCAGCCCCAGCATTTT.

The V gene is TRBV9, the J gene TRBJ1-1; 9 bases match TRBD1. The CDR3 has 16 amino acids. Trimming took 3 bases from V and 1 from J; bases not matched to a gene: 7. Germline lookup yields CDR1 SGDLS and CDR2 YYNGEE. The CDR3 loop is CASSAGGQGRNTEAFF. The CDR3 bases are TGTGCCAGCAGCGCGGGGGGACAGGGACGGAACACTGAAGCTTTCTTT.

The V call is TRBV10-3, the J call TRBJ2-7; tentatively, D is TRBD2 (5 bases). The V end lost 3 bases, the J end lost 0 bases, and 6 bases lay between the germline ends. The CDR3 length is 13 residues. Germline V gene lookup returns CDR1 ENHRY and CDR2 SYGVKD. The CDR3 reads CAISDGSSYEQYF. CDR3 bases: TGTGCCATCAGTGATGGGAGCTCCTACGAGCAGTACTTC.

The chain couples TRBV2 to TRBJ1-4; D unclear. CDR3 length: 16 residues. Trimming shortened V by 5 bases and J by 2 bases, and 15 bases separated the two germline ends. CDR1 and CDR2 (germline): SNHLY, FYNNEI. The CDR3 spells CASSFRTDYTNEKLFF. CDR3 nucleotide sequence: TGTGCCAGCAGTTTCCGGACGGACTACACTAATGAAAAACTGTTTTTT.

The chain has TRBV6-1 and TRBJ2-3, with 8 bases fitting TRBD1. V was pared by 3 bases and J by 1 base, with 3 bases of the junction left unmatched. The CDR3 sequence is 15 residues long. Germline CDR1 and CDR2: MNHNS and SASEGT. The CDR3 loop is CASSEPDRGTDTQYF. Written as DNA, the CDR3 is TGTGCCAGCAGTGAGCCGGACAGGGGCACAGATACGCAGTATTTT.

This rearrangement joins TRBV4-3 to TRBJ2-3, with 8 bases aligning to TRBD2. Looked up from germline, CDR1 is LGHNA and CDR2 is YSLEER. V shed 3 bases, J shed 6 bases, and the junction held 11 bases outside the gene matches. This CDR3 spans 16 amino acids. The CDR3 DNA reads TGCGCCAGCAGCCAGGGGCCTCCTAGCGGGTGGGATACGCAGTATTTT. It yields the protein CASSQGPPSGWDTQYF.

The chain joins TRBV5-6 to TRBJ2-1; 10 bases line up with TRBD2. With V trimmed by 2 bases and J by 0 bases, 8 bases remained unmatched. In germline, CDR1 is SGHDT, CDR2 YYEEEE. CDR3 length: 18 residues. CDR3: CASSLGSGRISSYNEQFF. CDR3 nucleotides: TGTGCCAGCAGCTTAGGTAGCGGGAGGATTAGCTCCTACAATGAGCAGTTCTTC.

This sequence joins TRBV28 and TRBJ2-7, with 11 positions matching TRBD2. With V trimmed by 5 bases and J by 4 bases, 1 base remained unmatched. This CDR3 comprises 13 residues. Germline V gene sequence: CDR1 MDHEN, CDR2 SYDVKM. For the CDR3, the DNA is TGTGCCAGCAGTACTAGCGGGAGTTACGAGCAGTACTTC. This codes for CASSTSGSYEQYF.

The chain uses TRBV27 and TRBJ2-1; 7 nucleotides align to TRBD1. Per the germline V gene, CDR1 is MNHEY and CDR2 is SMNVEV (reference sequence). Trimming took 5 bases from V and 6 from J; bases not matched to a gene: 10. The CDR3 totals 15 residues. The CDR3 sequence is CASSPTGSRVNEQFF. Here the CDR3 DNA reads TGTGCCAGCAGTCCGACAGGGAGCCGCGTCAATGAGCAGTTCTTC.

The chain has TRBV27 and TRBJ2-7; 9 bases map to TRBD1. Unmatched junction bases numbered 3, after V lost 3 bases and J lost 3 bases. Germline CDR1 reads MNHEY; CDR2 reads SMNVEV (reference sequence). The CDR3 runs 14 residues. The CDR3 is CASSFGTGNYEQYF. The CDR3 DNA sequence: TGTGCCAGCAGTTTCGGGACAGGGAACTACGAGCAGTACTTC.